This TCR beta chain derives from a study of cytomegalovirus exposure and HLA in healthy donors. Whole-study findings and limits: Some TCR beta chains (about 170 of them) were listed as cytomegalovirus-associated. In the roughly 120 validation repertoires, about 95% of cluster scores exceeded 0, per a later analysis.

Using immunoSEQ multiplex PCR, the repertoire was profiled, and TCRdb retains in-frame clones only, with some absent. Found here are approximately 230,000 clones, about 90% of them singletons; the top ten hold 12%. For this clone: Its target is not known.

The TCR originated in a man in his late teens or twenties in good health and CMV-seropositive. The sequenced material came from PBMCs.

The CDR3 DNA is TGTGCCAGCAGTCCCGGACAGGGGAGGAGGGCGAACACTGAAGCTTTCTTT. It specifies CASSPGQGRRANTEAFF. The rearrangement joins TRBV27 to TRBJ1-1; 9 bases match TRBD1. CDR3 length equals 17 residues. The germline V gene encodes CDR1 MNHEY and CDR2 SMNVEV (reference sequence). The J segment lost 1 base and the V segment lost 5 bases, leaving 11 bases of the junction unmatched.